The present TCR beta chain was sequenced within a study of Ad26.COV2.S vaccination and SARS-CoV-2 variants. About the research overall: The donor belonged to the COV1001 Ad26.COV2.S trial arm. The vaccine Ad26.COV2.S was put into the muscle once, or twice with 56 days between.

Assay: immunoSEQ multiplex PCR; the TCRdb copy retains only in-frame clones and omits some. In the table there are 380,000 or so clones, approximately 86% of which are singletons. Trimming left V 4 bases short and J 7 bases short, with 16 bases between. The CDR3 extends over 15 amino acids. Germline V gene sequence: CDR1 SNHLY, CDR2 FYNNEI. Broader study findings: Spike-specific TCR breadth ran higher among vaccine recipients than placebo recipients.

This clone appeared a single time. The antigen remains unidentified. Noted treatment: over 15 received Ad26.COV2.S at low or high dose, single or two shots; several received placebo; per-sample allocation not given. The investigators took samples on day 63 after the first vaccine or placebo injection. This sequence originates from a person between 18 and 60 years old who received the Ad26.COV2.S COVID-19 vaccine or a placebo. This specimen was peripheral blood, taken in a trial of Ad26.COV2.S vaccine versus placebo. The V gene is TRBV2, the J gene TRBJ2-2, with TRBD1 as a possible D gene (5 bases). The CDR3 nucleotides read TGTGCCAGCAGTGTGGAAAGTCTAGGGGTCGGGGAGCTGTTTTTT. This translates into CASSVESLGVGELFF.